One sample yielded the 18 T cell receptor beta chains listed below, sequenced in a study of CD8 T cells in Susac syndrome. The RNA, about 0.5 to 1 ug, was put through reverse transcription using random hexamers. TCRdb reanalysed the immunoSEQ multiplex PCR reads using MiXCR and keeps one entry per CDR3 protein. The sample consists of 330,000 or so distinct CDR3 sequences, 89% of them appearing once. Sequencing was done on a sample of CD8+ T cells from PBMCs. These receptor sequences come from a human donor with multiple sclerosis.

The chain recombines TRBV20-1 with TRBJ2-7; 12 bases match TRBD2. V shed 7 bases and J 4 bases; nucleotides not matched to a gene: 5. CDR3 length equals 13 residues. Germline-derived CDR1 and CDR2 are DFQATT and SNEGSKA (reference sequence). CDR3 sequence reads: CSGRTSGTYEQYF. CDR3 nucleotides: TGCAGTGGTCGGACTAGCGGGACTTACGAGCAGTACTTC.

The chain couples TRBV7-2 to TRBJ1-5; TRBD1 agrees at 8 bases. Germline CDR1 is SGHTA and CDR2 is FQGNSA. There are 16 residues in the CDR3. After removal of 1 base from V and 2 bases from J, the junction contained 4 bases not matched to a gene. In nucleotides, the CDR3 is TGTGCCAGCAGCTTAGGTTTGGGACAGGGCAATCAGCCCCAGCATTTT. As protein: CASSLGLGQGNQPQHF.

CDR3 DNA sequence: TGTGCCAGCAGTTTTCAAGGGGATTCACCCCTCCACTTT. It yields the protein CASSFQGDSPLHF. The gene calls are TRBV12-3 or TRBV12-4 and TRBJ1-6; tentative D call: TRBD1 (5 bases). Deletions cut 3 bases from V and 8 bases from J, with 8 bases between. This CDR3 contains 13 residues.

This rearrangement joins TRBV11-2 to TRBJ2-1, with 10 bases identical to TRBD2. J lost 2 bases, V lost 5 bases, and 3 bases had no gene match. The germline CDR1 and CDR2 sequences are SGHAT and FQNNGV. The CDR3 extends over 15 amino acids. Here the CDR3 reads CASSPLAGTYNEQFF. Written as DNA, the CDR3 is TGTGCCAGCAGCCCACTAGCGGGAACCTACAATGAGCAGTTCTTC.

The J gene is TRBJ2-4, the V gene TRBV4-2, with D perhaps being TRBD1 or TRBD2 (5 bases each). CDR3 length equals 17 residues. Per the germline V gene, CDR1 is LGHNA and CDR2 is YNFKEQ. Trimming removed 0 bases from V and 4 bases from J, with 16 bases in between. CDR3 sequence reads: CASSQDDGASDKNIQYF. The CDR3 DNA reads as TGTGCCAGCAGCCAAGATGACGGGGCGAGTGATAAAAACATTCAGTACTTC.

V is TRBV3-1 and J is TRBJ2-1; 14 positions match TRBD2. The ends lost 0 bases at V and 8 bases at J; junction bases unmatched: 6. There are 17 residues in the CDR3. CDR1 LGHDT and CDR2 YNNKEL come from the germline V gene (reference sequence). Here the CDR3 DNA reads TGTGCCAGCAGCCAAGATGGGACTAGCGGGAGTAACGATGAGCAGTTCTTC. As protein: CASSQDGTSGSNDEQFF.

V gene TRBV5-6 combines with J gene TRBJ1-2; 10 nucleotides line up with TRBD1. CDR1 is SGHDT and CDR2 is YYEEEE in the germline V gene. V shed 4 bases, J shed 12 bases, and the junction held 9 bases outside the gene matches. The CDR3 covers 13 residues. This chain's CDR3 is CASSPGTGAADTF. Here the CDR3 DNA reads TGTGCCAGCAGCCCCGGGACAGGGGCTGCGGACACCTTC.

V and J are TRBV19 and TRBJ1-2, with TRBD1 as a possible D gene (5 bases). CDR1 is LNHDA and CDR2 is SQIVND in the germline V gene (reference sequence). V was shortened by 8 bases and J by 4 bases, with 20 bases between the two germline ends. This CDR3 has 15 amino acids. Here the CDR3 reads CASYIGTRGAYGYTF. The CDR3 nucleotides are TGTGCCAGTTATATCGGTACCCGGGGCGCCTATGGCTACACCTTC.

V is TRBV7-3 and J is TRBJ1-4; tentative D call: TRBD1 (6 bases). This CDR3 is built from 17 residues. The V and J ends lost 1 base and 2 bases respectively, with 14 bases between them. The germline V gene has CDR1 SGHTA and CDR2 FQGTGA. The CDR3 here is CASSLMGGAVTNEKLFF. DNA for the CDR3: TGTGCCAGCAGCTTAATGGGGGGCGCCGTGACTAATGAAAAACTGTTTTTT.

The rearrangement joins TRBV30 to TRBJ2-1; D is tentatively TRBD1 or TRBD2 (5 bases each). The V end was cut by 5 bases, the J end by 8 bases, with 7 bases between. The CDR3 runs to 10 residues. Germline CDR1 reads GTSNPN; CDR2 reads SVGIG (reference sequence). CDR3 nucleotide sequence: TGTGCCTGGGGGGGTTATGAGCAGTTCTTC. Amino acid sequence: CAWGGYEQFF. Filled out from reference TRBV30 and TRBJ2-1, the complete variable domain reads SQTIHQWPATLVQPVGSPLSLECTVEGTSNPNLYWYRQAAGRGLQLLFYSVGIGQISSEVPQNLSASRPQDRQFILSSKKLLLSDSGFYLCAWGGYEQFFGPGTRLTVL.

The V call is TRBV12-3 or TRBV12-4, the J call TRBJ2-1, with 11 bases fitting TRBD2. This CDR3 is built from 13 residues. Trimming cost V 6 bases and J 9 bases; bases outside gene matches: 4. CDR3 nucleotides: TGTGCCAGCAGATTCGGACTAGCGGGTGAGCAGTTCTTC. This encodes CASRFGLAGEQFF.

The rearrangement uses TRBV7-9 and TRBJ2-2, with D maybe TRBD2 (5 bases). The germline V gene encodes CDR1 SEHNR and CDR2 FQNEAQ (reference sequence). Trimming removed 5 bases at V and 9 bases at J, with 16 bases between. CDR3 length equals 14 residues. DNA of the CDR3: TGTGCCAGCAGCCGGGGAGTCGACGGGTGGGAGCTGTTTTTT. This gives the protein CASSRGVDGWELFF.

The chain couples TRBV7-3 to TRBJ2-3; D is perhaps TRBD1 (6 bases). There are 14 residues in the CDR3. Germline assignment: CDR1 SGHTA and CDR2 FQGTGA. The V end was cut by 6 bases, the J end by 5 bases, with 15 bases between. The CDR3 loop is CASSDTGSGDTQYF. CDR3 nucleotides: TGTGCCAGCAGTGACACAGGGTCTGGAGATACGCAGTATTTT.

In DNA, the CDR3 is TGTGCCAGCATCCCCGGGACGGTCAGCTCCTACAATGAGCAGTTCTTC. Its translation: CASIPGTVSSYNEQFF. The chain links TRBV5-6 to TRBJ2-1; possibly TRBD1 or TRBD2 for D (5 bases each). Per germline, CDR1 SGHDT and CDR2 YYEEEE. Trimming cost V 6 bases and J 0 bases, with 16 bases left between them. This CDR3 region has 16 residues.

The rearrangement uses TRBV4-1 and TRBJ2-1; D gene uncertain. The CDR3 has 13 residues. The germline V gene encodes CDR1 MGHRA and CDR2 YSYEKL. V lost 0 bases and J lost 10, with 10 bases in between. This CDR3 is CASSQDPALEQFF. CDR3 bases: TGCGCCAGCAGCCAAGACCCCGCTCTGGAGCAGTTCTTC.

The rearrangement links TRBV7-9 to TRBJ1-2; no firm D call. The CDR3 is made up of 11 amino acids. Germline V gives CDR1 SEHNR, CDR2 FQNEAQ (reference sequence). V was clipped by 5 bases and J by 7 bases, with 8 bases between them. The CDR3 sequence: CASSPTGGYTF. In nucleotides, the CDR3 is TGTGCCAGCAGCCCAACCGGTGGCTACACCTTC.

The rearrangement joins TRBV2 to TRBJ1-4, with 7 bases identical to TRBD1. Germline V CDR1 and CDR2: SNHLY, FYNNEI. The V gene end was trimmed by 2 bases and the J gene end by 0 bases; junction bases not matched to a gene: 6. This CDR3 spans 17 amino acids. The CDR3 reads CASSEWTGDATNEKLFF. In DNA form, the CDR3 reads TGTGCCAGCAGTGAATGGACAGGAGACGCAACTAATGAAAAACTGTTTTTT.

The gene calls are TRBV7-9 and TRBJ2-1; 9 bases match TRBD2. The CDR3 sequence is 18 residues long. Losses at the gene ends were 6 bases for V and 9 bases for J; bases not matched to a gene: 21. The germline gives CDR1 SEHNR, CDR2 FQNEAQ (reference sequence). CDR3 DNA: TGTGCCAGCAGTGAGCATGGGGCTAGCGGGACCTGGCCCGGTGAGCAGTTCTTC. Translated, it gives CASSEHGASGTWPGEQFF.